The 24 T cell receptor beta chains presented below share a single source sample, sequenced in a study of T cells in Graves' hyperthyroidism and ophthalmopathy (dated by TCRdb to about 2019). The library was generated by multiplex PCR. This sample was sequenced with an Illumina HiSeq 2000. TCR beta CDR3 regions were amplified from RNA transcripts. The first round of RT-PCR for the TCR CDR3 was performed with the HTBI primer set and the Qiagen OneStep RT-PCR kit. TCRdb itself trimmed the public reads at Q25 with fastp, ran MiXCR and retained productive beta chains. Each record represents a unique CDR3 protein, reported with the most common genes and DNA among its rows. Here the sample has 330,000 or so distinct CDR3 sequences; around 19% occur a single time. Under 40% of the sample is taken by the ten largest. Sequencing was carried out using blood. These TCRs come from a man over 45 with Graves' ophthalmopathy.

The chain has TRBV2 and TRBJ2-1; 14 bases map to TRBD2. CDR3 size: 15 residues. With V trimmed by 5 bases and J by 11 bases, 8 bases remained unmatched. Germline-derived CDR1 and CDR2 are SNHLY and FYNNEI. The CDR3 region is CASSYSGLAGAKQFF. The DNA for the CDR3 is TGTGCCAGCAGTTACTCGGGACTAGCGGGAGCAAAGCAGTTCTTC.

Ten or more counts support this clonotype. The chain employs TRBV28 and TRBJ2-1, with a possible D match to TRBD2 (6 bases). This CDR3 has 16 amino acids. The V gene lost 8 bases and the J gene lost 1 base, with 18 bases spanning the gap. Per the germline V gene, CDR1 is MDHEN and CDR2 is SYDVKM. As DNA, the CDR3 is TGTGCCAGCCACGGGCGGGGTGGAGGGTCCTACAATGAGCAGTTCTTC. Amino acids: CASHGRGGGSYNEQFF.

This clonotype was found many times. This chain uses TRBV5-5 with TRBJ2-3; 8 nucleotides align to TRBD1. This CDR3 contains 16 residues. Per the germline V gene, CDR1 is SGHKS and CDR2 is YYEKEE (reference sequence). The V segment lost 0 bases and the J segment 6 bases; nucleotides outside the gene matches: 9. CDR3 region: CASSLDSGQGGDTQYF. CDR3 nucleotides: TGTGCCAGCAGCTTGGATAGTGGACAGGGAGGCGATACGCAGTATTTT.

As DNA, the CDR3 is TGCAGTGCGACCCCAGCAAGGACAGGGACGTACGAGCAGTACTTC. Protein product: CSATPARTGTYEQYF. The chain uses TRBV20-1 and TRBJ2-7; 8 bases align to TRBD1. Per germline, CDR1 DFQATT and CDR2 SNEGSKA (reference sequence). The CDR3 totals 15 residues. V was pared by 6 bases and J by 4 bases, with 14 bases of the junction left unmatched.

The chain joins TRBV6-4 to TRBJ2-1; 7 bases are shared with TRBD2. The CDR3 totals 17 residues. Germline V gives CDR1 MRHNA, CDR2 SNTAGT. Trimming at V came to 6 bases and at J to 4 bases, leaving 15 bases not matched to a gene. CDR3 DNA sequence: TGTGCCAGCAGCCGGATCGCCGGGACTACCTCTTACAATGAGCAGTTCTTC. This codes for CASSRIAGTTSYNEQFF.

This clonotype was observed a handful of times. CDR3 sequence: CASSVVGQANNEQFF. CDR3 DNA: TGTGCCAGCAGCGTAGTCGGACAGGCCAACAATGAGCAGTTCTTC. This sequence joins TRBV9 and TRBJ2-1; TRBD1 agrees at 7 bases. This CDR3 spans 15 amino acids. V lost 0 bases, J lost 5 bases, and 5 bases stayed unmatched. Germline CDR1 is SGDLS and CDR2 is YYNGEE.

This clonotype was seen repeatedly, ten times or more. The chain is built from TRBV28 and TRBJ2-2, with D perhaps TRBD2 (6 bases). This CDR3 has 14 amino acids. Germline values: CDR1 MDHEN, CDR2 SYDVKM. V lost 7 bases and J lost 6, with 15 bases in between. CDR3 bases: TGTGCCAGCATCCTCGGAGGGGCCGCCGGGGAGCTGTTTTTT. Translation gives CASILGGAAGELFF.

There are many counts of this clonotype. This chain links TRBV7-9 with TRBJ1-1; D possibly corresponds to TRBD1 (5 bases). The CDR3 sequence is 15 residues long. Germline CDR1 and CDR2: SEHNR and FQNEAQ (reference sequence). V lost 5 bases and J 1 base, leaving 14 bases between the germline ends. The CDR3 nucleotides read TGTGCCAGCAGCACGGCCGGGACGGGGAACACTGAAGCTTTCTTT. Its translation: CASSTAGTGNTEAFF.

This clonotype was observed many times. The rearrangement links TRBV12-3 or TRBV12-4 to TRBJ2-1, with TRBD2 matching 10 bases. This CDR3 has 13 residues. V dropped 9 bases and J dropped 6; count of bases not matched to a gene: 5. CDR3: CASGLAVSNEQFF. CDR3 in DNA: TGTGCCAGTGGACTAGCGGTCAGCAATGAGCAGTTCTTC.

V and J are TRBV20-1 and TRBJ2-5; TRBD2 agrees at 11 bases. The J segment lost 2 bases and the V segment lost 1 base, leaving 6 bases of the junction unmatched. CDR1 is DFQATT and CDR2 is SNEGSKA in the germline V gene (reference sequence). The CDR3 is 16 amino acids. The CDR3 here is CSARALAGGWQETQYF. The CDR3 DNA follows: TGCAGTGCTAGAGCTTTAGCGGGAGGGTGGCAAGAGACCCAGTACTTC.

This clonotype was counted at least ten times. The rearrangement joins TRBV18 to TRBJ2-7; the D gene is possibly TRBD1 (6 bases). V gave up 1 base and J gave up 2 bases, with 15 bases separating them. There are 16 residues in the CDR3. CDR1 and CDR2 (germline): KGHSH, LQKENI. CDR3 nucleotide sequence: TGTGCCAGCTCACCACGGACAGTAAAAAGTCCCTACGAGCAGTACTTC. Translating it yields CASSPRTVKSPYEQYF.

This clonotype was counted many times. CDR3 sequence (DNA): TGTGCCTGGTGGCAGGGGGATCGTTCCTATGGCTACACCTTC. This sequence encodes CAWWQGDRSYGYTF. This chain links TRBV30 with TRBJ1-2; 7 nucleotides align to TRBD1. V trimming: 5 bases; J trimming: 4 bases; junction bases outside the gene matches: 10. This CDR3 has 14 amino acids. Germline lookup yields CDR1 GTSNPN and CDR2 SVGIG (reference sequence).

In this sample, this clonotype turned up once. The CDR3 DNA sequence: TGTGCCAGTAGCCGAGGGGTGGAACTGTTTTTT. This gives the protein CASSRGVELFF. The V call is TRBV19, the J call TRBJ1-4, with a weak D call TRBD1 (5 bases). CDR1 is LNHDA and CDR2 is SQIVND in the germline V gene (reference sequence). The CDR3 loop spans 11 amino acids. V lost 6 bases and J lost 12, with 11 bases in between. The full variable domain, rest sourced from reference TRBV19 and TRBJ1-4, is DGGITQSPKYLFRKEGQNVTLSCEQNLNHDAMYWYRQDPGQGLRLIYYSQIVNDFQKGDIAEGYSVSREKKESFPLTVTSAQKNPTAFYLCASSRGVELFFGSGTQLSVL.

In DNA, the CDR3 is TGCAGTGCCCCCCGGGCAGGGCAAGAGACCCAGTACTTC. This gives the protein CSAPRAGQETQYF. The chain is built from TRBV20-1 and TRBJ2-5; the D gene is possibly TRBD1 (5 bases). The V end was cut by 6 bases, the J end by 2 bases, with 13 bases between. Per the germline V gene, CDR1 is DFQATT and CDR2 is SNEGSKA (reference sequence). The CDR3 has 13 amino acids.

This chain links TRBV28 with TRBJ1-4; D remains unclear. Deletions cut 4 bases from V and 0 bases from J, with 9 bases between. CDR1 is MDHEN, CDR2 SYDVKM, per germline. This CDR3 contains 15 residues. The DNA of the CDR3 is TGTGCCAGCAGTTCGGACCCGGCAACTAATGAAAAACTGTTTTTT. This translates into CASSSDPATNEKLFF.

The DNA for the CDR3 is TGTGCCAGCGCCTTGGAATCTGGAAACACCATATATTTT. Its translation: CASALESGNTIYF. The J gene is TRBJ1-3, the V gene TRBV7-2; D is undetermined. The CDR3 is 13 amino acids. V shed 8 bases and J shed 1 base, with 9 bases lying between them. Germline assignment: CDR1 SGHTA and CDR2 FQGNSA.

V gene TRBV9 combines with J gene TRBJ2-2, with TRBD1 as a possible D gene (6 bases). With 4 bases removed from V and 3 bases from J, the gap between germline ends came to 13 bases. CDR1 and CDR2 from the germline V gene are SGDLS and YYNGEE. The CDR3 contains 15 residues. In DNA form, the CDR3 reads TGTGCCAGCAGCCTGACAGGATCTTACACCGGGGAGCTGTTTTTT. The encoded protein is CASSLTGSYTGELFF.

This clonotype was observed a handful of times. The chain employs TRBV20-1 and TRBJ2-7, with D tentatively TRBD1 (6 bases). The CDR3 is 13 amino acids. Germline loops: CDR1 DFQATT, CDR2 SNEGSKA (reference sequence). V was cut by 1 base and J by 4 bases, with 11 bases left in between. CDR3 amino acids: CSARGQAAYEQYF. CDR3 sequence (DNA): TGCAGTGCTAGAGGACAGGCCGCATACGAGCAGTACTTC.

This clonotype has a handful of counts. This chain uses TRBV6-5 with TRBJ1-2; D is uncertain. V dropped 0 bases and J dropped 0 bases, with 11 bases sitting between them. The CDR3 is 16 residues long. Looked up from germline, CDR1 is MNHEY and CDR2 is SVGAGI. This CDR3 is CASSYSNNPANYGYTF. In nucleotides, the CDR3 is TGTGCCAGCAGTTACTCGAACAACCCAGCTAACTATGGCTACACCTTC.

A few counts support this clonotype. The chain couples TRBV2 to TRBJ2-3; D unresolved. V was cut by 4 bases and J by 3 bases, with 14 bases left in between. Germline V lookup: CDR1 SNHLY, CDR2 FYNNEI. The CDR3 totals 15 residues. The CDR3 sequence is CASSGTQAQTDTQYF. The CDR3 DNA reads as TGTGCCAGCAGTGGGACCCAGGCCCAAACAGATACGCAGTATTTT.

This clonotype was seen at least ten times. V gene TRBV28 combines with J gene TRBJ1-6; D is possibly TRBD1 (5 bases). The CDR3 loop spans 17 amino acids. The germline V and J ends were trimmed by 5 bases and 7 bases, with 21 bases remaining between them. Per germline, CDR1 MDHEN and CDR2 SYDVKM. The CDR3 reads CASSPSPGTSLNSPLHF. The CDR3 region has the DNA TGTGCCAGCAGTCCCTCTCCCGGGACGTCCCTCAATTCACCCCTCCACTTT.

The V gene is TRBV6-2 or TRBV6-3, the J gene TRBJ2-7; no firm D call. The V end was cut by 2 bases, the J end by 0 bases, with 14 bases between. The germline V gene encodes CDR1 MNHEY and CDR2 SVGEGT. This CDR3 has 16 amino acids. In DNA, the CDR3 is TGTGCCAGCAGTTACACCGACACCTTCAACTCCTACGAGCAGTACTTC. This codes for CASSYTDTFNSYEQYF.

This clonotype came up a few times. The chain uses TRBV18 and TRBJ1-1, with TRBD1 matching 8 bases. V lost 6 bases, J lost 0 bases, and 12 bases stayed unmatched. The germline V gene encodes CDR1 KGHSH and CDR2 LQKENI. This CDR3 has 17 amino acids. CDR3 residues: CASSLWGQERMNTEAFF. CDR3 bases: TGTGCCAGCTCCCTCTGGGGACAGGAACGCATGAACACTGAAGCTTTCTTT.

The gene calls are TRBV3-1 and TRBJ2-1, with a weak D call TRBD1 (5 bases). V gave up 0 bases and J gave up 11 bases, with 20 bases separating them. This CDR3 has 16 residues. Germline assignment: CDR1 LGHDT and CDR2 YNNKEL (reference sequence). CDR3: CASSQDARAESRKQFF. CDR3 coding DNA: TGTGCCAGCAGCCAAGATGCCAGGGCGGAGTCCCGAAAGCAGTTCTTC.